This is a list of T cell receptor beta chains from one sample in a study of T-cell memory formation after mild COVID-19. TCRdb independently ran MiXCR on the 5' RACE reads; one entry per CDR3 protein. Of around 450,000 distinct CDR3 sequences listed, roughly 26% are singletons. The sequenced material came from PBMCs or a T cell subset sorted from them (not recorded which). Source of these receptors: an adult woman who had mild COVID-19 (a few samples of this study predate the infection). Cell type and time point are not known. Both conserved end residues are part of each CDR3. The order of the fields is D gene, clone size, J gene, V gene, CDR3 protein, CDR3 DNA. D genes are given only for firm matches. The size field is filled for only some rows; it gives once, few, many or a size class.

>TRBD2|few|TRBJ2-3|TRBV20-1
CSTTSGTSTDTQYF
TGCAGTACTACTAGCGGCACTAGCACAGATACGCAGTATTTT
>.|.|TRBJ1-2|TRBV5-1
CASSLEGFGYTF
TGCGCCAGCAGCTTGGAAGGGTTTGGCTACACCTTC
>TRBD2|few|TRBJ2-7|TRBV5-1
CASSLIREDYEQYF
TGCGCCAGCAGCTTGATTCGGGAGGACTACGAGCAGTACTTC
>.|.|TRBJ1-5|TRBV3-1
CASSQDKGSPQHF
TGTGCCAGCAGCCAAGATAAGGGTTCGCCCCAGCATTTT
>.|few|TRBJ2-3|TRBV14
CASSLGPGRDTQYF
TGTGCCAGCAGCCTTGGGCCAGGGAGAGATACGCAGTATTTT
>TRBD1|.|TRBJ1-2|TRBV29-1
CSVASGGYYGYTF
TGCAGCGTTGCTTCAGGGGGATACTATGGCTACACCTTC
>TRBD2|.|TRBJ2-7|TRBV9
CASSESGTSGSYEQYF
TGTGCCAGCAGTGAAAGCGGGACTAGCGGGAGCTACGAGCAGTACTTC
>.|few|TRBJ2-3|TRBV3-1
CASSQKGPTQYF
TGTGCCAGCAGCCAGAAGGGTCCTACGCAGTATTTT
>TRBD1|.|TRBJ2-5|TRBV12-3/TRBV12-4
CASSPGQGNGETQYF
TGTGCCAGCAGTCCGGGACAGGGGAACGGAGAGACCCAGTACTTC
>.|few|TRBJ2-3|TRBV27
CASRTGAAGGGVAQYF
TGTGCCAGCAGAACCGGGGCAGCCGGCGGTGGGGTGGCGCAGTATTTT
>.|.|TRBJ2-5|TRBV30
CAWSGGNQETQYF
TGTGCCTGGAGTGGGGGTAACCAAGAGACCCAGTACTTC
>.|.|TRBJ2-7|TRBV29-1
CSVESGEIYEQYF
TGCAGCGTTGAATCGGGGGAGATCTACGAGCAGTACTTC
>.|many|TRBJ2-1|TRBV7-9
CASPEGPNEQFF
TGTGCCAGCCCCGAAGGACCCAATGAGCAGTTCTTC
>TRBD1|.|TRBJ2-7|TRBV7-2
CASSSSRQGRAF
TGTGCCAGCAGCTCATCTAGACAGGGTCGCGCTTTC
>.|.|TRBJ2-5|TRBV7-9
CASSLAFQYQETQYF
TGTGCCAGCAGCTTAGCGTTCCAGTACCAAGAGACCCAGTACTTC
>TRBD1|once|TRBJ1-5|TRBV7-8
CASSLRGGQAIYSNQPQHF
TGTGCCAGCAGCTTACGGGGGGGACAGGCGATATATAGCAATCAGCCCCAGCATTTT
>.|few|TRBJ2-1|TRBV7-2
CASSFLAEETTYNEQFF
TGTGCCAGCAGCTTCCTGGCTGAGGAGACTACCTACAATGAGCAGTTCTTC
>TRBD2|.|TRBJ2-7|TRBV7-2
CASSPSGTLPFEYF
TGTGCCAGCAGCCCTAGCGGGACCCTCCCATTTGAGTACTTC